This TCR beta chain emerged from a study of cytomegalovirus exposure and HLA in healthy donors (dated by TCRdb to about 2017). Context from the whole study: The roughly 670 repertoires of the first cohort and the 110 or so validation repertoires were produced on the same platform, according to a later analysis. The aim of the study was to test whether cataloging public T cell receptors could identify signatures of past pathogen exposure. Besides the first cohort of 550 to 750 subjects, a separate validation cohort made up of 120 different subjects was used. To predict cytomegalovirus infection status, the study brought together high-throughput TCR immunosequencing, statistical association of individual TCRs with disease status, and machine learning.

Study-level results and caveats: The classifier was reported to diagnose cytomegalovirus status with high specificity and sensitivity in both the original and validation cohorts. The authors suggested that the approach could potentially be generalized to other disease states and immunological phenotypes. A total of 150 or so TCR beta chains were listed by the study as associated with cytomegalovirus. Across donors, most TCR sequences were observed very rarely, whereas some public TCRs were present in many individuals. Three of the identified cytomegalovirus-associated TCR beta chains were confirmed in vitro to be specific for cytomegalovirus antigens. A later analysis had no HLA typing for the validation cohort, so co-occurrence there was scored across all 130 or so repertoires. A later analysis found that TCRs clustered in the first cohort also tended to co-occur in the 130 or so validation repertoires, with 94% of cluster scores above 0.

Receptor libraries were prepared by the immunoSEQ multiplex PCR assay. Regarding the original processing steps: A statistical classification framework was built for diagnosing cytomegalovirus status from the catalog of TCR beta chain sequences. This immuneACCESS table, as held by TCRdb, lists in-frame sequences with V and J called but not all clones. Of the missing ones, under half trace to an unresolved V gene in checked studies; the others have no known cause. That table gives V, J and clone size, and the DNA gave D and trimming. The sample table records 120,000 or so clones; about 88% of these occur just once. The ten largest account for around 1.1% of the sample. The donors belonged to the validation cohort of around 130 subjects, which was separate from the roughly 700-subject first cohort. Remarks on this clone: Its antigen target is currently unknown. Base-call qualities are not available, and no considerably larger clone is one nucleotide away.

The germline V gene specifies SGHTA as CDR1 and FQGNSA as CDR2. V is clipped by 0 bases and J by 11 bases, and the sequence between their germline boundaries is 10 bases long. Taken from cysteine to phenylalanine, the CDR3 has 12 residues. Just the 36-base CDR3 DNA is kept, in frame starting at base 1. Sequencing used PBMCs. The V and J segments used are TRBV7-2 and TRBJ1-2, with no reliable assignment of the D segment. The sequence came from a woman aged 18-29 years in good health and CMV-seronegative. The base sequence is TGTGCCAGCAGCTTAGCGCTTAGGGAGTACACCTTC. This yields the protein CASSLALREYTF.